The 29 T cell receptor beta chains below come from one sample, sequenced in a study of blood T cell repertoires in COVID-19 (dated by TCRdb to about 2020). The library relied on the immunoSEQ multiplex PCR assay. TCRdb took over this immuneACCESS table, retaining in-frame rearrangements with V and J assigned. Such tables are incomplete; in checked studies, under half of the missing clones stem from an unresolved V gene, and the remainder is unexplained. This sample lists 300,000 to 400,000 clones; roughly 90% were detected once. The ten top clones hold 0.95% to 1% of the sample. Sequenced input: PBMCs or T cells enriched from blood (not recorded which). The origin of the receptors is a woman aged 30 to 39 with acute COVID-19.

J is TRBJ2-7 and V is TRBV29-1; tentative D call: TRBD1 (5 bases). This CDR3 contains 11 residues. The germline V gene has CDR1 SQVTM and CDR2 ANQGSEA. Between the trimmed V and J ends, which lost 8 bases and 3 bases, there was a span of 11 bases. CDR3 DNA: TGCAGCCTTTTCCAGGGCTACGAGCAGTACTTC. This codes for CSLFQGYEQYF.

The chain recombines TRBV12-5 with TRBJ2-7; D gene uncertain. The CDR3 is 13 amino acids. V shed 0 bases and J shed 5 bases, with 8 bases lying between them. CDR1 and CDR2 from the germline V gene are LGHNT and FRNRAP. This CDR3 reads CASGLVGNHEQYF. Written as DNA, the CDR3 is TGTGCTAGTGGTTTGGTGGGCAACCACGAGCAGTACTTC.

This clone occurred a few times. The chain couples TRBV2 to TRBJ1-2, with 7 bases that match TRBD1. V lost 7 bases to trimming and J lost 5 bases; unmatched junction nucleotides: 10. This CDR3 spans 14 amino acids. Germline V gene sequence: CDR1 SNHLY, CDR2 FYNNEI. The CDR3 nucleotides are TGTGCCAGCAAACCCGGGACAGACCTATATGGCTACACCTTC. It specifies CASKPGTDLYGYTF. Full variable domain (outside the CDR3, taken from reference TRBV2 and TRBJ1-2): EPEVTQTPSHQVTQMGQEVILRCVPISNHLYFYWYRQILGQKVEFLVSFYNNEISEKSEIFDDQFSVERPDGSNFTLKIRSTKLEDSAMYFCASKPGTDLYGYTFGSGTRLTVV.

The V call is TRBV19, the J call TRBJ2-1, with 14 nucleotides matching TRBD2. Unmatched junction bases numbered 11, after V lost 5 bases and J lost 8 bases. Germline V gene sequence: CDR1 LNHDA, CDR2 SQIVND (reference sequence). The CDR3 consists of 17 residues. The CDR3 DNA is TGTGCCAGTAGTCCGCAAGCCGGGACTAGCGGGGGCTATGAGCAGTTCTTC. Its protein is CASSPQAGTSGGYEQFF.

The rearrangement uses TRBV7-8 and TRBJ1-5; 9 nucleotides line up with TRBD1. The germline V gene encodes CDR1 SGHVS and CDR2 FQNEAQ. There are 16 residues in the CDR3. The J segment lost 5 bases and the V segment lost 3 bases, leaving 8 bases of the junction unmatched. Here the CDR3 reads CASSFRDRVGDQPQHF. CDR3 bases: TGTGCCAGCAGCTTCAGGGACAGGGTTGGGGATCAGCCCCAGCATTTT.

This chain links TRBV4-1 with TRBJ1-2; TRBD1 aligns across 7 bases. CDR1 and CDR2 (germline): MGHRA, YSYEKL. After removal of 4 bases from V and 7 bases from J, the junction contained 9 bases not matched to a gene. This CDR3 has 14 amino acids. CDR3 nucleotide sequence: TGCGCCAGCAGCCCTCCCGGACAGGCCCTTGGCTACACCTTC. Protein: CASSPPGQALGYTF.

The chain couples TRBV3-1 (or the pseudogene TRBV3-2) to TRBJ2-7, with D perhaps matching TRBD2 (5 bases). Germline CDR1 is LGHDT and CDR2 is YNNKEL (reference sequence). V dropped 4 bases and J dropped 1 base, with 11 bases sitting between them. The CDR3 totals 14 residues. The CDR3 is CASSPQLGSYEQYF. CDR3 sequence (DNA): TGTGCCAGCAGCCCTCAACTAGGATCCTACGAGCAGTACTTC.

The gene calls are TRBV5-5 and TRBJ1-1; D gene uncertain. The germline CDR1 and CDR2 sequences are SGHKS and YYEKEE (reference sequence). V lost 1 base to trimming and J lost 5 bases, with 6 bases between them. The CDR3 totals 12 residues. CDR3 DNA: TGTGCCAGCAGCTTGTGGGAGACTGAAGCTTTCTTT. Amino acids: CASSLWETEAFF.

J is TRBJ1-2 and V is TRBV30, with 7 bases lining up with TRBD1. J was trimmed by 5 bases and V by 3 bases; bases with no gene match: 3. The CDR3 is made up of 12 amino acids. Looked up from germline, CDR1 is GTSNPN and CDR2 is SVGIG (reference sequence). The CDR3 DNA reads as TGTGCCTGGAGCGACAGGGTTTATGGCTACACCTTC. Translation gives CAWSDRVYGYTF.

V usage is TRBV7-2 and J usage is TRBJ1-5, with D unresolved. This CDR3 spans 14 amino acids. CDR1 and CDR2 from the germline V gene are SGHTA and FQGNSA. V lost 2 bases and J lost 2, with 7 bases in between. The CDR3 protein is CASSLSQGNQPQHF. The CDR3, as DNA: TGTGCCAGCAGCTTATCTCAGGGCAATCAGCCCCAGCATTTT.

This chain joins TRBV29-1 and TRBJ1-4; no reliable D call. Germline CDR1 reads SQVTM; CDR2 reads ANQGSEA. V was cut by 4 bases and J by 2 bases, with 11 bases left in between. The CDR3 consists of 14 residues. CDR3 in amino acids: CSVGRGTTNEKLFF. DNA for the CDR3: TGCAGCGTTGGTCGGGGTACGACTAATGAAAAACTGTTTTTT. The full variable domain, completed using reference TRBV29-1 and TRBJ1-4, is SAVISQKPSRDICQRGTSLTIQCQVDSQVTMMFWYRQQPGQSLTLIATANQGSEATYESGFVIDKFPISRPNLTFSTLTVSNMSPEDSSIYLCSVGRGTTNEKLFFGSGTQLSVL.

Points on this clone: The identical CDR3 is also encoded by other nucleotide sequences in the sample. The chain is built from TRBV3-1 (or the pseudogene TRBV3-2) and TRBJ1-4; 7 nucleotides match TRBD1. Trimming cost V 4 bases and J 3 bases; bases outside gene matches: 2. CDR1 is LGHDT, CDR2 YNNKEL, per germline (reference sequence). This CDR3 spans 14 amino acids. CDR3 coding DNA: TGTGCCAGCAGCCCAACAGGGGCTAATGAAAAACTGTTTTTT. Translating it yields CASSPTGANEKLFF.

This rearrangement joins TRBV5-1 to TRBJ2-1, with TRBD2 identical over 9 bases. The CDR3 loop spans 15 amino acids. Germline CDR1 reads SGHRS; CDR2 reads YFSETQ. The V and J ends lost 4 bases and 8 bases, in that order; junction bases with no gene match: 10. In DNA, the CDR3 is TGCGCCAGCAGCCCAACGGGACTAGCTTTGGATGAGCAGTTCTTC. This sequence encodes CASSPTGLALDEQFF.

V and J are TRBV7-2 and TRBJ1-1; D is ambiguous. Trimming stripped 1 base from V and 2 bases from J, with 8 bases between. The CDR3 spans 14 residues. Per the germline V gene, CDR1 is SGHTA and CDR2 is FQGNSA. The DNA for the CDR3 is TGTGCCAGCAGCTTAGTACAGCCAAACACTGAAGCTTTCTTT. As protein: CASSLVQPNTEAFF.

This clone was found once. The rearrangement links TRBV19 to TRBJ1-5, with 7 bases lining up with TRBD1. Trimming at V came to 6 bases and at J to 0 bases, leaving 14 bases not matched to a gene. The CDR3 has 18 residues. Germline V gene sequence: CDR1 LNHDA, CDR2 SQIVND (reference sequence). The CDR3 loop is CASSVMPTGVHSNQPQHF. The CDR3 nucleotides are TGTGCCAGTAGCGTTATGCCTACAGGGGTCCATAGCAATCAGCCCCAGCATTTT. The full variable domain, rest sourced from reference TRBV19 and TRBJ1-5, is DGGITQSPKYLFRKEGQNVTLSCEQNLNHDAMYWYRQDPGQGLRLIYYSQIVNDFQKGDIAEGYSVSREKKESFPLTVTSAQKNPTAFYLCASSVMPTGVHSNQPQHFGDGTRLSIL.

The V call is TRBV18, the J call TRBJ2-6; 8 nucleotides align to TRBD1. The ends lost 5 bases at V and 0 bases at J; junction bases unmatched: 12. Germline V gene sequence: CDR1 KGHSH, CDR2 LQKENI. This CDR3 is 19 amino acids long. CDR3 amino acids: CASSFSPGTGPSGANVLTF. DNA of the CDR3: TGTGCCAGCTCATTTTCGCCCGGGACAGGCCCCTCTGGGGCCAACGTCCTGACTTTC.

The CDR3 coding sequence is TGTGCCAGTAGTCTGTCCTGGACAGGGGGCGATGGCTACACCTTC. This sequence encodes CASSLSWTGGDGYTF. The chain employs TRBV19 and TRBJ1-2; 11 bases are a match to TRBD1. With V trimmed by 5 bases and J by 6 bases, 8 bases remained unmatched. The CDR3 length is 15 residues. Per germline, CDR1 LNHDA and CDR2 SQIVND (reference sequence).

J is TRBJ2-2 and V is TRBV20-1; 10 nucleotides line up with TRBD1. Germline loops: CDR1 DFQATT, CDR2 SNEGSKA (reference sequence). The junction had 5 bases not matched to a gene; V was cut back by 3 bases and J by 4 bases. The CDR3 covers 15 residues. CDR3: CSASLGQGSTGELFF. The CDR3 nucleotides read TGCAGTGCTAGTTTGGGACAGGGGTCCACCGGGGAGCTGTTTTTT.

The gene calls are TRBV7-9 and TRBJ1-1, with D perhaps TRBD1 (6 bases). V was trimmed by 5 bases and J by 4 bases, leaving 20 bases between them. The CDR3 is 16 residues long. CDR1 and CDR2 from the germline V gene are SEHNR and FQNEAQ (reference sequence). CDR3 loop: CASSHPQRGRGTEAFF. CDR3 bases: TGTGCCAGCAGCCACCCTCAAAGGGGCAGGGGCACTGAAGCTTTCTTT.

Written as DNA, the CDR3 is TGTGCCAGCAGCCCTAACGGACAGGGGGTCACAGATACGCAGTATTTT. This codes for CASSPNGQGVTDTQYF. The chain joins TRBV7-9 to TRBJ2-3, with TRBD1 matching over 10 bases. Germline V lookup: CDR1 SEHNR, CDR2 FQNEAQ (reference sequence). The CDR3 extends over 16 amino acids. V was pared by 5 bases and J by 2 bases, with 7 bases of the junction left unmatched.

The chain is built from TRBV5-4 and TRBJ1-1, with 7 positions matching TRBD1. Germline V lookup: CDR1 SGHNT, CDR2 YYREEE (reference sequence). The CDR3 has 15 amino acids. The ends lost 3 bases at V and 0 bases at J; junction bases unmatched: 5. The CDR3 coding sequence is TGTGCCAGCAGCTCTGAGACAGGGATGAACACTGAAGCTTTCTTT. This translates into CASSSETGMNTEAFF.

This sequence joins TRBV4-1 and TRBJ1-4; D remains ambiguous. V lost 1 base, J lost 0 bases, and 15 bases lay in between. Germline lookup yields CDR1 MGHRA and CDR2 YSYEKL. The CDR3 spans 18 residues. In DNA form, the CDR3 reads TGCGCCAGCAGCCAAGTATCCCCCACAGAAACAACTAATGAAAAACTGTTTTTT. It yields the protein CASSQVSPTETTNEKLFF.

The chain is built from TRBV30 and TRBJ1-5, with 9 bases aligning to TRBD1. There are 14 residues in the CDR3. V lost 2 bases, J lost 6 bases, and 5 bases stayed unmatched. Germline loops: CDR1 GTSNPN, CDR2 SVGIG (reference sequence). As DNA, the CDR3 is TGTGCCTGGAGTAGGGGACAGGGTGGTCAGCCCCAGCATTTT. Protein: CAWSRGQGGQPQHF.

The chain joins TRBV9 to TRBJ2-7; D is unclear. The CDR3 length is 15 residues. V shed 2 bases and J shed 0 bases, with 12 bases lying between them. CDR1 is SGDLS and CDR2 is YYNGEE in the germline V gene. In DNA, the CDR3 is TGTGCCAGCAGCGTTGAAGAGGCACCCTCCTACGAGCAGTACTTC. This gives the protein CASSVEEAPSYEQYF.

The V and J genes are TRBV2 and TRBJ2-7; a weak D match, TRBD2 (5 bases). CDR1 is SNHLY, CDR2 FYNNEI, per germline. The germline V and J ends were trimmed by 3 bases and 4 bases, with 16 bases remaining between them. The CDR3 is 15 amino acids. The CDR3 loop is CASSDYSRRLYEQYF. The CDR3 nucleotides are TGTGCCAGCAGTGATTACTCCAGGAGGCTGTACGAGCAGTACTTC.

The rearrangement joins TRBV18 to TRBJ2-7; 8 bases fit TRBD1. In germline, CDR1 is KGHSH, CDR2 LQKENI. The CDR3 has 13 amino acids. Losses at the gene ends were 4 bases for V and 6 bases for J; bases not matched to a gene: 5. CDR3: CASSRGTGGEQYF. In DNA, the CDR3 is TGTGCCAGCTCACGAGGGACAGGCGGCGAGCAGTACTTC.

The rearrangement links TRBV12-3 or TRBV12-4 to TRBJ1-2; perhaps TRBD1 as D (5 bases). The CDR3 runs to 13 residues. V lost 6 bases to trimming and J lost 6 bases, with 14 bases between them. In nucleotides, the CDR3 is TGTGCCAGCAGGGCCTCCTCAGGGAATGGCTACACCTTC. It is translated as CASRASSGNGYTF.

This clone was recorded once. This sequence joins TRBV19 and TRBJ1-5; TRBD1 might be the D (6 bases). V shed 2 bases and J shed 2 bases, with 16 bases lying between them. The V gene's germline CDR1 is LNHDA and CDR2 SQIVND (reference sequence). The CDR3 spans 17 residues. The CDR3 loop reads CASSISGETGRNQPQHF. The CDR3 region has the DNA TGTGCCAGTAGTATAAGTGGAGAGACAGGACGCAATCAGCCCCAGCATTTT.

CDR3 residues: CASSLGQEDLETQYF. CDR3 nucleotides: TGTGCCAGCAGCTTGGGACAGGAGGATTTGGAGACCCAGTACTTC. This sequence joins TRBV7-8 and TRBJ2-5, with 8 nucleotides matching TRBD1. The CDR3 covers 15 residues. Germline V gives CDR1 SGHVS, CDR2 FQNEAQ. Trimming took 3 bases from V and 5 from J; bases not matched to a gene: 8.